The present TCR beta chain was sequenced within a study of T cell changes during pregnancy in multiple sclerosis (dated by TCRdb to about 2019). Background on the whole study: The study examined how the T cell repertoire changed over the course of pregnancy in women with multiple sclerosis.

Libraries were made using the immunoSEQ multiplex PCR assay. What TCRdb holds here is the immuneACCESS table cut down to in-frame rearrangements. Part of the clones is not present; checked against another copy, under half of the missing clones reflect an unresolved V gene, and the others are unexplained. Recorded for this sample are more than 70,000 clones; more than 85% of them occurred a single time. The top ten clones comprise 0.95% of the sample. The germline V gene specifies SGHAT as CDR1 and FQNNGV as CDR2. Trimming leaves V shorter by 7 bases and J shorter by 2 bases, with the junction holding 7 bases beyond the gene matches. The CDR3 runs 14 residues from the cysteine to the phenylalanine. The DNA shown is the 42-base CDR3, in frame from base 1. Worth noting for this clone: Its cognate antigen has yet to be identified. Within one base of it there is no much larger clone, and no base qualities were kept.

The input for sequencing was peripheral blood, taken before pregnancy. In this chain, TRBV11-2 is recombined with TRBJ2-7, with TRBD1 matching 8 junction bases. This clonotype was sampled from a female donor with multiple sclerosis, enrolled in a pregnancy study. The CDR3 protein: CASTPTGAPYEQYF. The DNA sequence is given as TGTGCCAGCACCCCGACAGGGGCCCCCTACGAGCAGTACTTC.